This T cell receptor (beta chain) was obtained from a study of blood T cells in healthy people across ages. Then a second PCR, running about 6 to 11 cycles, was carried out with a sample-barcoded 5' primer and a J-beta primer mix. MiXCR, applied by TCRdb to the 5' RACE reads, yields one record per CDR3 protein. The table lists about 800,000 distinct CDR3 sequences, more than 20% of them singletons. Germline-derived CDR1 and CDR2 are MGHRA and YSYEKL. This CDR3 has 20 amino acids. Trimming removed 2 bases from V and 5 bases from J, with 29 bases in between. These data also formed part of another study, on T cells of mothers and their children.

This receptor was taken from a boy younger than 18 in good health. The sequencing sample was made of blood. This chain connects TRBV4-1 to TRBJ2-3; the D gene is possibly TRBD2 (7 bases). The CDR3 protein is CASSQREVTQGGGKRDTQYF. DNA of the CDR3: TGCGCCAGCAGCCAAAGGGAGGTGACACAGGGAGGGGGAAAAAGAGATACGCAGTATTTT.